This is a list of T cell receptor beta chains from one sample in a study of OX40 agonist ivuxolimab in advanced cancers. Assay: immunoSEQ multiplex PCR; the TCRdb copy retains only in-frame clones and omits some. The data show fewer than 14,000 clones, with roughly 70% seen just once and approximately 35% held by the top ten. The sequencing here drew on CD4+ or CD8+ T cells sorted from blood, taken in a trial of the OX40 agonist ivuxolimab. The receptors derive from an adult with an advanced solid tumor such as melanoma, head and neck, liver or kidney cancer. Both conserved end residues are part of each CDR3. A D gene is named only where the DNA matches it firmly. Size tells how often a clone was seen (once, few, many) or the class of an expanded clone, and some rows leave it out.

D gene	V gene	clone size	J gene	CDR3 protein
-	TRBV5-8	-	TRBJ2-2	CALLAREPTGELFF
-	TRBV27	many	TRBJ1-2	CASSALLGGGYGYTF
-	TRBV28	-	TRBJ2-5	CASSLLLKETQYF
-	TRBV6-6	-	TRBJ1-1	CASSLGGGTEAFF
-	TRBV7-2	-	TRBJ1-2	CASSFPRDIVFYGYTF
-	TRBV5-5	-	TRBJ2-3	CASSRDTSSTDTQYF
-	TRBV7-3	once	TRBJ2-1	CASSLTVSGRYNEQFF
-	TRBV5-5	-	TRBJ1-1	CASSPSGSPNTEAFF
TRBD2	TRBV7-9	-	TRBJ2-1	CASSPSGSSYNEQFF
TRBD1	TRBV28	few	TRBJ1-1	CASSLEGQGSTEAFF
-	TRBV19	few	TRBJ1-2	CASSIVGGSYGYTF
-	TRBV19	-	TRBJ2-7	CASSLGSSSSYEQYF
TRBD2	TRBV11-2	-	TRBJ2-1	CASSGRAGLAGGNEQFF
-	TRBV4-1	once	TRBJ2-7	CASSQRALQGFGEQYF
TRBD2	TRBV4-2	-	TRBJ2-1	CASSQEVGEGLAGLKEQFF
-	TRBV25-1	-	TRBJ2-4	CASSRAEQDIQYF
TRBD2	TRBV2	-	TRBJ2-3	CASKGAGESSNADTQYF
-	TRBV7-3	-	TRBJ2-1	CASSLISSRGHYNEQFF
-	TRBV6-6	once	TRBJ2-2	CASLKPSGELFF
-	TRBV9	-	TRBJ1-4	CASSVGAGSGEKLFF
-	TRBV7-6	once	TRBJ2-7	CASSLGAVSYEQYF
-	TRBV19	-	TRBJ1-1	CASSIVAPGQGPNTEAFF
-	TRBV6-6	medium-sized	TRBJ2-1	CASSYSVPLNEQFF
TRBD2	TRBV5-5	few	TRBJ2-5	CASLFGTSGSETQYF
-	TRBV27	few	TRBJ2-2	CASSSGILEAGELFF
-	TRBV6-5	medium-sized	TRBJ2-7	CASSPSLNYRYEQYF
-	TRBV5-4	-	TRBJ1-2	CASSLGGTDIYGYTF
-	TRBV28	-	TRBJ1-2	CASSLWQGLGYTF
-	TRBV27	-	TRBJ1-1	CASGLDKATEAFF
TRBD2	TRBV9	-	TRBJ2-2	CASSVRLAGGPFTGELFF
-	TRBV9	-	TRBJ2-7	CASSGDTSYEQYF
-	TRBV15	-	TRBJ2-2	CATRDTGGTGELFF
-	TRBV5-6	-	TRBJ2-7	CASSLQEYEQYF
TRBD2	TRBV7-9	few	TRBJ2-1	CASSLSGIDNEQFF
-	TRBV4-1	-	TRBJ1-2	CASSYEFTGRNYGYTF
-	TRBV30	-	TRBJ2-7	CAWRGNSLEQYF
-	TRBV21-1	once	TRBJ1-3	CASAVPPGNTIYF
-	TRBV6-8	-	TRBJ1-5	CASSGGGKPQHF
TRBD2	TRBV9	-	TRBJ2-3	CASSPGGSSTDTQYF
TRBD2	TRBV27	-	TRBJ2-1	CASSFGAGGYRNEQFF
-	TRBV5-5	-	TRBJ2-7	CASSLTLDRVSSYEQYF
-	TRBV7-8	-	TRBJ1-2	CASSQDLNYGYTF
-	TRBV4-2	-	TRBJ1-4	CASSQGTDRHNEKLFF
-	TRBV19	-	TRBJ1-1	CASSEGQMNTEAFF
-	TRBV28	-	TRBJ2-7	CASSAPTGYEQYF
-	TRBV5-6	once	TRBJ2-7	CASSSTSGNYEQYF
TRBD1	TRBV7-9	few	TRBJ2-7	CASSLAGGHEQYF
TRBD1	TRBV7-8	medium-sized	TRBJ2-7	CASSLDRGDEQYF
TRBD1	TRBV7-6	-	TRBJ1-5	CASSAGTGVHQPQHF
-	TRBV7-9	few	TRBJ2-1	CASSLGGGEQFF
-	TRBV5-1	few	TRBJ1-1	CASSTSDPPGDTEAFF
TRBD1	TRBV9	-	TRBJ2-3	CASSVAGGQATDTQYF
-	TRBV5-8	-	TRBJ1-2	CASSLFQSRGYGYTF
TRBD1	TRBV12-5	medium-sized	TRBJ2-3	CASGNFGTGRADTQYF
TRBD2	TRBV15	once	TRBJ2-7	CATSRGGGLAGGGEQYF
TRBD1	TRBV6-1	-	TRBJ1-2	CASSPQGGSRGYTF
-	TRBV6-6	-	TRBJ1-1	CASSARVGTEAFF
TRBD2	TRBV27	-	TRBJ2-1	CASSSGTSGRAYEQFF
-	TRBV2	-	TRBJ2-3	CASTSGEVLPDTQYF
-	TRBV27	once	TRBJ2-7	CASSCPNGSYEQYF